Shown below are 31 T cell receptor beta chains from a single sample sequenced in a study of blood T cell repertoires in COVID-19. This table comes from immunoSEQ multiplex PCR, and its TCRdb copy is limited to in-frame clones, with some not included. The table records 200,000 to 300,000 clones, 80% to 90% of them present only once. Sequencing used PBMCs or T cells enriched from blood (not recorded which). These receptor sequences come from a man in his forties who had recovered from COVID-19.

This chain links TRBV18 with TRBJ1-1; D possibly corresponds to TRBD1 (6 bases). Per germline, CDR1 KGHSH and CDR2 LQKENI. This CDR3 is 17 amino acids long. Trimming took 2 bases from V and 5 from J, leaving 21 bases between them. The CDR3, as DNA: TGTGCCAGCTCACCAGGGACCTTAGGGGGGGCGCGGACTGAAGCTTTCTTT. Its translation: CASSPGTLGGARTEAFF.

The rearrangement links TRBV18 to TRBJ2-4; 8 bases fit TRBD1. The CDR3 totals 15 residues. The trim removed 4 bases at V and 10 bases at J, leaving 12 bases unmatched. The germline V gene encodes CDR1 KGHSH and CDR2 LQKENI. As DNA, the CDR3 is TGTGCCAGCTCACTGGACCACAGGGGGAGTTGGATTCAGTACTTC. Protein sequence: CASSLDHRGSWIQYF. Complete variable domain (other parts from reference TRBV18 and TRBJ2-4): NAGVMQNPRHLVRRRGQEARLRCSPMKGHSHVYWYRQLPEEGLKFMVYLQKENIIDESGMPKERFSAEFPKEGPSILRIQQVVRGDSAAYFCASSLDHRGSWIQYFGAGTRLSVL.

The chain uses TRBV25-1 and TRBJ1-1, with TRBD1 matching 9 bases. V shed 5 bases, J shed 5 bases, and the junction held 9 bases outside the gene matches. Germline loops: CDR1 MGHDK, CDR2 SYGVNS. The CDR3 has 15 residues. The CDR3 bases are TGTGCCAGCAGTAAACTGACAGGGGGATGGACTGAAGCTTTCTTT. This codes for CASSKLTGGWTEAFF.

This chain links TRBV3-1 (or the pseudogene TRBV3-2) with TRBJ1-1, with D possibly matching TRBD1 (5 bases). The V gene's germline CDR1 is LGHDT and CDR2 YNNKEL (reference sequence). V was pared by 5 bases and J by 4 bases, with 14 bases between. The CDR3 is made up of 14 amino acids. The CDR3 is CASSISGASTEAFF. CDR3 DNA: TGTGCCAGCAGCATCAGTGGGGCAAGCACTGAAGCTTTCTTT.

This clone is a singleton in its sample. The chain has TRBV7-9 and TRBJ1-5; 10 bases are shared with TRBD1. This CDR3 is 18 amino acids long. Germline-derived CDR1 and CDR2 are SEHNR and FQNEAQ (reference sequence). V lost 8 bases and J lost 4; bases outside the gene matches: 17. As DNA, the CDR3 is TGTGCCAGCGGCAGTGGGACAGGGGCTCCCCCCCCTAATCAGCCCCAGCATTTT. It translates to CASGSGTGAPPPNQPQHF.

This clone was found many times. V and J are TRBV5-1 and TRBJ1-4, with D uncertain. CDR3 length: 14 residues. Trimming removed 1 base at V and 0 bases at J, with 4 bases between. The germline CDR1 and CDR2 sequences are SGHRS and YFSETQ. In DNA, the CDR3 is TGCGCCAGCAGCTTGCTTACAACTAATGAAAAACTGTTTTTT. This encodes CASSLLTTNEKLFF.

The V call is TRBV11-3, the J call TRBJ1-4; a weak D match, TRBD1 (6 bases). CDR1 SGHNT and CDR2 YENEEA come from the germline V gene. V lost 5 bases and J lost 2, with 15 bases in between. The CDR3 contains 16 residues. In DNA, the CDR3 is TGTGCCAGCAGCCAAGCGTGGCAGGGGACTAATGAAAAACTGTTTTTT. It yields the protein CASSQAWQGTNEKLFF. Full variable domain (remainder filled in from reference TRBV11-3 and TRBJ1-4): EAGVVQSPRYKIIEKKQPVAFWCNPISGHNTLYWYLQNLGQGPELLIRYENEEAVDDSQLPKDRFSAERLKGVDSTLKIQPAELGDSAVYLCASSQAWQGTNEKLFFGSGTQLSVL.

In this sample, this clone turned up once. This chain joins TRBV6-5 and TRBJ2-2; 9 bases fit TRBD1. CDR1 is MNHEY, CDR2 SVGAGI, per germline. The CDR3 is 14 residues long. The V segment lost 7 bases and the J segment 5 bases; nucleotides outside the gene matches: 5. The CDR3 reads CASTDRGGTGELFF. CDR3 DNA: TGTGCCAGCACCGACAGGGGGGGGACCGGGGAGCTGTTTTTT.

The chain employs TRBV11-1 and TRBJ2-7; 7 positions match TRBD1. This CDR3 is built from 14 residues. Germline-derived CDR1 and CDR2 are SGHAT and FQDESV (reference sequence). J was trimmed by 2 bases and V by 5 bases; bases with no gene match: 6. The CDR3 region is CASSHETGTYEQYF. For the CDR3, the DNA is TGTGCCAGCAGCCACGAGACAGGGACCTACGAGCAGTACTTC.

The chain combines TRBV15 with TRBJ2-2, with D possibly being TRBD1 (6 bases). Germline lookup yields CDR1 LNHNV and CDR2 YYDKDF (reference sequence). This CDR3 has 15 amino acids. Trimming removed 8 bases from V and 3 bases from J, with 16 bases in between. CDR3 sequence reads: CATGGVTGYTGELFF. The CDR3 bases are TGTGCCACCGGGGGCGTGACGGGATACACCGGGGAGCTGTTTTTT.

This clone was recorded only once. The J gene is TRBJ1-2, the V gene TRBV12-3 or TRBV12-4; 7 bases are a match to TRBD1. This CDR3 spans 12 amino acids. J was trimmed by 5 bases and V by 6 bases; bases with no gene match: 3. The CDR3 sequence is CASSPTGYGYTF. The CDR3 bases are TGTGCCAGCAGCCCGACAGGGTATGGCTACACCTTC.

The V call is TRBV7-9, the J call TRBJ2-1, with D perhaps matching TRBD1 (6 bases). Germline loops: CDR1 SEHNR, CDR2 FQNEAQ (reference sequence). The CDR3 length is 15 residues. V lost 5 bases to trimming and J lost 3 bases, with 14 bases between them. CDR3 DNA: TGTGCCAGCAGCCTTACCAGGGGCCTCTACAATGAGCAGTTCTTC. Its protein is CASSLTRGLYNEQFF. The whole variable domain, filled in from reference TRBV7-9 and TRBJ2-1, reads DTGVSQNPRHKITKRGQNVTFRCDPISEHNRLYWYRQTLGQGPEFLTYFQNEAQLEKSRLLSDRFSAERPKGSFSTLEIQRTEQGDSAMYLCASSLTRGLYNEQFFGPGTRLTVL.

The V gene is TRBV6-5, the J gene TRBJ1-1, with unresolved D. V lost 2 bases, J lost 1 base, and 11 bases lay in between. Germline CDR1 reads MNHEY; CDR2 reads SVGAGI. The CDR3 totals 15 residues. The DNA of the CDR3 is TGTGCCAGCAGTTACGAGGCCCGAAAGAACACTGAAGCTTTCTTT. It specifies CASSYEARKNTEAFF.

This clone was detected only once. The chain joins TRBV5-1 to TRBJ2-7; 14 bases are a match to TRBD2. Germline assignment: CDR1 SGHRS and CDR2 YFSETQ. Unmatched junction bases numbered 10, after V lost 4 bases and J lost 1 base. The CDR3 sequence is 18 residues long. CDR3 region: CASSRGLAGVFSSYEQYF. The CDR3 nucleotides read TGCGCCAGCAGCCGGGGACTAGCGGGAGTCTTCTCATCCTACGAGCAGTACTTC.

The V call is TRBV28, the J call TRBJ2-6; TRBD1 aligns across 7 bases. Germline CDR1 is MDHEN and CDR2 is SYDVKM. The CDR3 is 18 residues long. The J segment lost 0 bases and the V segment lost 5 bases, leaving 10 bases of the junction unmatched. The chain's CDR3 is CASSLIIGTVSGANVLTF. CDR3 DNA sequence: TGTGCCAGCAGTCTCATAATCGGGACAGTCTCTGGGGCCAACGTCCTGACTTTC.

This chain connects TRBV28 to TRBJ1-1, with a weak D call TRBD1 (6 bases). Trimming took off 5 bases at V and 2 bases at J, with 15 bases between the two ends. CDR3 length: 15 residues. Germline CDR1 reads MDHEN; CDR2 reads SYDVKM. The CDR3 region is CASSPVLQGNTEAFF. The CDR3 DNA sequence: TGTGCCAGCAGTCCCGTATTACAGGGAAACACTGAAGCTTTCTTT.

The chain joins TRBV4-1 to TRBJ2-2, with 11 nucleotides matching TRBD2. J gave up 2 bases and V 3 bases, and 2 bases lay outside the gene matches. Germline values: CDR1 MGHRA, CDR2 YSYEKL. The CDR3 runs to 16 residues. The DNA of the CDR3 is TGCGCCAGCAGCCACGGGACTAGCGGAAACACCGGGGAGCTGTTTTTT. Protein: CASSHGTSGNTGELFF.

CDR3 nucleotides: TGCAGCGTCGTGACAGGGAAGAGCTCCTACAATGAGCAGTTCTTC. It specifies CSVVTGKSSYNEQFF. The rearrangement joins TRBV29-1 to TRBJ2-1, with 7 bases identical to TRBD1. The V segment lost 6 bases and the J segment 0 bases; nucleotides outside the gene matches: 8. The CDR3 runs 15 residues. Germline V gene data show CDR1 as SQVTM and CDR2 as ANQGSEA.

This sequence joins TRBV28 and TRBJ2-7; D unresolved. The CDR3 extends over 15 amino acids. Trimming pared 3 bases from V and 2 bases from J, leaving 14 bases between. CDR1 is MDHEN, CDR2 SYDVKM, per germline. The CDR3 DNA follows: TGTGCCAGCAGTTTTAGTGGTCTGGTCACCTACGAGCAGTACTTC. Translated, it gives CASSFSGLVTYEQYF.

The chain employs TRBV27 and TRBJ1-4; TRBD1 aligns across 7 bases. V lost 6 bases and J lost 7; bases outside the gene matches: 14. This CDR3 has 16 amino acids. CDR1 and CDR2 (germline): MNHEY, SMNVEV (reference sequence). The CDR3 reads CASRGAGTAWSEKLFF. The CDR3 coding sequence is TGTGCCAGCAGGGGGGCTGGGACAGCATGGAGTGAAAAACTGTTTTTT.

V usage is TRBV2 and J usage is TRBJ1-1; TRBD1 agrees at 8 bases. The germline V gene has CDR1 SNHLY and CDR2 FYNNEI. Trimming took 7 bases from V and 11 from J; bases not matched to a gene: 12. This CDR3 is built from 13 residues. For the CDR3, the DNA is TGTGCCAGCATTAGGACAGGGAGCGAGAGGGCTTTCTTT. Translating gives CASIRTGSERAFF.

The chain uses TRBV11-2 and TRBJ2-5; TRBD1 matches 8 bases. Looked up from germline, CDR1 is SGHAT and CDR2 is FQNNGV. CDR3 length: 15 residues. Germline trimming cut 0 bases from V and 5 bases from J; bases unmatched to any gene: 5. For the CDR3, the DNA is TGTGCCAGCAGCTTAGACCCAGGGGGCAGGGAGACCCAGTACTTC. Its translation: CASSLDPGGRETQYF.

DNA for the CDR3: TGCAGCGTTGTTGTAAAGGGGGCGTGGGAAACTGAAGCTTTCTTT. Its protein product is CSVVVKGAWETEAFF. The V call is TRBV29-1, the J call TRBJ1-1; TRBD1 matches 7 bases. The junction had 13 bases not matched to a gene; V was cut back by 4 bases and J by 5 bases. CDR1 and CDR2 (germline): SQVTM, ANQGSEA. This CDR3 has 15 residues.

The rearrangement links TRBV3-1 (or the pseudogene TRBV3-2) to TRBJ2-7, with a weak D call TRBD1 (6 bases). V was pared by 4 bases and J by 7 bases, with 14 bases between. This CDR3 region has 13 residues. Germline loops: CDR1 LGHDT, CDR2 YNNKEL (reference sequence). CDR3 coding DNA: TGTGCCAGCAGCCTAGGAATAGGGGGAGAGCAGTACTTC. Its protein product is CASSLGIGGEQYF.

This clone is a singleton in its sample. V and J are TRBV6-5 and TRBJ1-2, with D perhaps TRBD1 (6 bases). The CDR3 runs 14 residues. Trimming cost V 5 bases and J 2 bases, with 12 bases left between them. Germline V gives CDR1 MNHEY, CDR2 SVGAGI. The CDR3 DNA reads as TGTGCCAGCAGTACAAACAGGGTAAACTATGGCTACACCTTC. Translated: CASSTNRVNYGYTF.

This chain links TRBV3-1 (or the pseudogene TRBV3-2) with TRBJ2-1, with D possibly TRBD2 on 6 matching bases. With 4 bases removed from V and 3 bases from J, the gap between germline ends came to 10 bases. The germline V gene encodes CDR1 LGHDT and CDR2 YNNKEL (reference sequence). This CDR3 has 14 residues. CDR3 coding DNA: TGTGCCAGCAGCCGGAGGGGAAGCTACAATGAGCAGTTCTTC. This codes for CASSRRGSYNEQFF.

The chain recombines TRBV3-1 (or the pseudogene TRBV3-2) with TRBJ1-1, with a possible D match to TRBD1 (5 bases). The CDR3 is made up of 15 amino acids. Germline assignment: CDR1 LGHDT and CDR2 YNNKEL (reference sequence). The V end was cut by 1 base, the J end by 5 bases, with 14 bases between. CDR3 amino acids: CASSQGGARWTEAFF. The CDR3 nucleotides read TGTGCCAGCAGCCAAGGGGGCGCCAGGTGGACTGAAGCTTTCTTT.

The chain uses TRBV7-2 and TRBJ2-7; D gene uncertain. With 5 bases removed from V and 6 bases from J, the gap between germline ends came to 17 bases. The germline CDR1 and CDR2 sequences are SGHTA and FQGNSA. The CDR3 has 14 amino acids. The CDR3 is CASSKKRPSGEQYF. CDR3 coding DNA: TGTGCCAGCAGCAAAAAACGGCCCTCGGGCGAGCAGTACTTC.

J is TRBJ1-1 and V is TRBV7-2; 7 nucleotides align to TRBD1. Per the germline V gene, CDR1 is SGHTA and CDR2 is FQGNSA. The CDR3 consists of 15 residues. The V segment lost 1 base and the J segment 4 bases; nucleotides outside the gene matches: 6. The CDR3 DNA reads TGTGCCAGCAGCTTAGGACAGGGCCTGGGCACTGAAGCTTTCTTT. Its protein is CASSLGQGLGTEAFF.

The CDR3 region is CASSYSFDGTGNIQYF. Written as DNA, the CDR3 is TGTGCCAGCAGTTACTCGTTCGACGGTACCGGGAACATTCAGTACTTC. The V and J genes are TRBV6-5 and TRBJ2-4, with D unresolved. Trimming took 0 bases from V and 7 from J, leaving 16 bases between them. CDR1 is MNHEY, CDR2 SVGAGI, per germline. CDR3 length equals 16 residues.

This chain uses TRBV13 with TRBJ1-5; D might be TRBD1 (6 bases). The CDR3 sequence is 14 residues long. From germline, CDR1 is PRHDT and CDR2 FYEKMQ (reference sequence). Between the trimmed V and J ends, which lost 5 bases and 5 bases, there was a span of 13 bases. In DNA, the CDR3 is TGTGCCAGCAGCCGGGCGGGGGCGGATCAGCCCCAGCATTTT. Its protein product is CASSRAGADQPQHF.